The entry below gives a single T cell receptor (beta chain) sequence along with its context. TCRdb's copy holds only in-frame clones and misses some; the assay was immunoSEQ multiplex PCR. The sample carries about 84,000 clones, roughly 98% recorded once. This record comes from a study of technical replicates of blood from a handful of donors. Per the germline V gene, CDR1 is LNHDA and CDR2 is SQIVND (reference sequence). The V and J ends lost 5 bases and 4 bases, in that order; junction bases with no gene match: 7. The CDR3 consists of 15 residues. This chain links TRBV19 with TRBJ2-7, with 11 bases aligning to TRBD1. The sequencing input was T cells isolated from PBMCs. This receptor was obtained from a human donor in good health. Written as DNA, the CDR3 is TGTGCCAGTAGTTCGGGACAGGGGGTGCGGTACGAGCAGTACTTC. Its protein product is CASSSGQGVRYEQYF. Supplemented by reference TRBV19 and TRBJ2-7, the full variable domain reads DGGITQSPKYLFRKEGQNVTLSCEQNLNHDAMYWYRQDPGQGLRLIYYSQIVNDFQKGDIAEGYSVSREKKESFPLTVTSAQKNPTAFYLCASSSGQGVRYEQYFGPGTRLTVT.